This T cell receptor beta chain came from a study of human T cells and chemical hapten exposure. Across the study: 2% DPC applied to an approximately 2 cm by approximately 2 cm arm area sensitized donors. The patch tests put 0.01% DPC on the skin of the upper back and were read 6 days later. Per-sample TCR yield variability stemmed mainly from small pooled library volume differences.

Concerning this clonotype: Antigen: not known.

Findings and limits, study-wide: Counts of TCRs above 1 in 1000 frequency stayed unchanged with DPC sensitization.

Time point of the sample: pre-sensitization, week 0. The treatment denotes: therapeutic diphenylcyclopropenone sensitization with weekly scalp DPC. V gave up 5 bases and J gave up 5 bases, with 16 bases separating them. Germline loops: CDR1 MDHEN, CDR2 SYDVKM. The CDR3 spans 14 residues. Using its own MiXCR run on the RACE reads, TCRdb lists one record per CDR3 protein. The repertoire has about 380,000 distinct CDR3 sequences, 5.1% of them found once; the top ten carry just over 2.5%. The sample in question was whole blood, obtained in connection with sensitization to the hapten diphenylcyclopropenone (DPC). The clonotype was recovered from a woman between 45 and 65 years old with alopecia areata. Some clones in this sample may be carry-over from other donors' samples. V and J are TRBV28 and TRBJ2-7; possibly TRBD1 for D (6 bases). The CDR3 region is CASSLTGFLNEQYF. In nucleotides, the CDR3 is TGTGCCAGCAGTCTCACAGGGTTTCTCAACGAGCAGTACTTC.